Following are 20 T cell receptor beta chains from one sample sequenced in a study of lung T cells in sarcoidosis with Löfgren's syndrome. From the reads, TCRdb called clonotypes with MiXCR, one entry per CDR3 protein. The sample holds tens of thousands of distinct CDR3 sequences, roughly 20% seen once. What was sequenced was CD4+ T cells from PBMCs. These receptors all come from a human donor with sarcoidosis (Löfgren's syndrome or another form), or a control subject (not recorded which).

This clonotype was seen at least ten times. This sequence joins TRBV28 and TRBJ1-4; D unclear. From germline, CDR1 is MDHEN and CDR2 SYDVKM. The CDR3 covers 11 residues. Trimming stripped 4 bases from V and 8 bases from J, with 5 bases between. The CDR3 protein is CASSSSEKLFF. The DNA for the CDR3 is TGTGCCAGCAGTTCAAGCGAAAAACTGTTTTTT.

The CDR3 sequence is CASGLGLGRGAFF. The CDR3 nucleotides are TGTGCTAGTGGTTTGGGGTTGGGGCGCGGAGCTTTCTTT. This chain connects TRBV12-5 to TRBJ1-1; possibly TRBD1 for D (5 bases). V shed 1 base and J shed 10 bases, with 13 bases lying between them. The CDR3 loop spans 13 amino acids. Germline CDR1 LGHNT, CDR2 FRNRAP.

This clonotype was recorded at least ten times. The V gene is TRBV3-1, the J gene TRBJ2-1, with TRBD2 matching 8 bases. The CDR3 totals 15 residues. The germline V gene has CDR1 LGHDT and CDR2 YNNKEL (reference sequence). Trimming removed 4 bases from V and 5 bases from J; junction bases left unmatched: 7. The CDR3 spells CASSRAGDAHNEQFF. As DNA, the CDR3 is TGTGCCAGCAGCCGAGCGGGAGATGCCCACAATGAGCAGTTCTTC.

In its sample, this clonotype was seen a few times. The chain joins TRBV18 to TRBJ1-4; 10 bases are a match to TRBD1. CDR3 length: 14 residues. Germline V lookup: CDR1 KGHSH, CDR2 LQKENI. The J segment lost 8 bases and the V segment lost 2 bases, leaving 2 bases of the junction unmatched. CDR3 sequence (DNA): TGTGCCAGCTCACCAGGGACAGGGGAAGAAAAACTGTTTTTT. Its translation is CASSPGTGEEKLFF.

The V and J genes are TRBV19 and TRBJ1-5, with a tentative D call TRBD1 (5 bases). The germline V and J ends were trimmed by 7 bases and 3 bases, with 16 bases remaining between them. Per germline, CDR1 LNHDA and CDR2 SQIVND (reference sequence). There are 15 residues in the CDR3. DNA of the CDR3: TGTGCCAGTACGGCCCCGGGGCCCCACAATCAGCCCCAGCATTTT. Amino acids: CASTAPGPHNQPQHF.

Here the CDR3 DNA reads TGTGCCAGTAGTTCCCGAGGGGGTCTCGAGCAGTACTTC. This codes for CASSSRGGLEQYF. V usage is TRBV19 and J usage is TRBJ2-7; TRBD1 might be the D (6 bases). Trimming pared 5 bases from V and 6 bases from J, leaving 14 bases between. The CDR3 length is 13 residues. Per the germline V gene, CDR1 is LNHDA and CDR2 is SQIVND (reference sequence).

The table lists this clonotype with many counts. The chain recombines TRBV6-6 with TRBJ2-7; TRBD1 matches 7 bases. The CDR3 sequence is 14 residues long. J lost 4 bases, V lost 0 bases, and 3 bases had no gene match. CDR1 is MNHNY and CDR2 is SVGAGI in the germline V gene (reference sequence). CDR3 sequence reads: CASSYSGQEYEQYF. The CDR3 coding sequence is TGTGCCAGCAGTTACTCAGGACAGGAGTACGAGCAGTACTTC.

This clonotype was recorded at least ten times. This sequence joins TRBV27 and TRBJ2-5; 9 nucleotides agree with TRBD1. The CDR3 has 14 residues. The V gene end was trimmed by 2 bases and the J gene end by 4 bases; junction bases not matched to a gene: 2. Germline values: CDR1 MNHEY, CDR2 SMNVEV (reference sequence). The CDR3: CASSLGTGRETQYF. The CDR3 DNA sequence: TGTGCCAGCAGTTTAGGGACAGGGCGAGAGACCCAGTACTTC.

The V and J genes are TRBV11-2 and TRBJ1-5; 9 bases are a match to TRBD1. The CDR3 is made up of 15 amino acids. CDR1 SGHAT and CDR2 FQNNGV come from the germline V gene. J was trimmed by 3 bases and V by 3 bases; bases with no gene match: 3. The CDR3 DNA is TGTGCCAGCAGCTTGGGACAGGGAATCAATCAGCCCCAGCATTTT. This encodes CASSLGQGINQPQHF.

V gene TRBV3-1 combines with J gene TRBJ1-2; D ambiguous. There are 13 residues in the CDR3. Trimming removed 5 bases at V and 3 bases at J, with 10 bases between. Germline assignment: CDR1 LGHDT and CDR2 YNNKEL (reference sequence). CDR3 protein: CASSTAVYYGYTF. CDR3 nucleotides: TGTGCCAGCAGCACAGCAGTGTACTATGGCTACACCTTC.

This clonotype has more than one count but fewer than ten. This sequence joins TRBV5-1 and TRBJ2-3, with 10 bases lining up with TRBD1. Germline V gene lookup returns CDR1 SGHRS and CDR2 YFSETQ. The trim removed 3 bases at V and 2 bases at J, leaving 18 bases unmatched. This CDR3 comprises 20 residues. CDR3 bases: TGCGCCAGCAGCTCGGAGGCCGGGACAGGGGCCCCAGATTCCACAGATACGCAGTATTTT. Its translation is CASSSEAGTGAPDSTDTQYF.

The rearrangement uses TRBV7-9 and TRBJ2-7; the D is unclear. V lost 8 bases, J lost 0 bases, and 8 bases lay in between. The CDR3 is 12 residues long. Germline V gene sequence: CDR1 SEHNR, CDR2 FQNEAQ (reference sequence). CDR3 region: CASSWSSYEQYF. In DNA form, the CDR3 reads TGTGCCAGCTCCTGGAGCTCCTACGAGCAGTACTTC.

The V gene is TRBV29-1, the J gene TRBJ1-1; 11 nucleotides match TRBD1. Germline loops: CDR1 SQVTM, CDR2 ANQGSEA. The trim removed 7 bases at V and 3 bases at J, leaving 1 base unmatched. The CDR3 has 12 amino acids. The CDR3: CSAGQGDTEAFF. DNA of the CDR3: TGCAGCGCGGGACAGGGGGACACTGAAGCTTTCTTT.

About this clonotype itself: Compared with germline, one end of the junction differs, possibly owing to a read error. CDR3 region: CSARVVGASSHEQYF. CDR3 coding DNA: TGCAGTGCTAGAGTGGTGGGGGCGAGCTCCCACGAGCAGTACTTC. V gene TRBV20-1 combines with J gene TRBJ2-7; D might be TRBD1 (6 bases). CDR1 and CDR2 from the germline V gene are DFQATT and SNEGSKA (reference sequence). The CDR3 has 15 amino acids.

V gene TRBV12-3 or TRBV12-4 combines with J gene TRBJ2-1; 7 nucleotides agree with TRBD1. The CDR3 has 14 amino acids. V lost 5 bases and J lost 8; bases outside the gene matches: 9. CDR3 sequence reads: CASSGRQGTHEQFF. The CDR3 DNA reads as TGTGCCAGCAGTGGGAGACAGGGCACCCATGAGCAGTTCTTC.

This clonotype was seen more than once but under ten times. The genes are TRBV18 and TRBJ1-1; 7 bases fit TRBD1. The CDR3 is made up of 13 amino acids. After removal of 3 bases from V and 6 bases from J, the junction contained 4 bases not matched to a gene. Germline CDR1 is KGHSH and CDR2 is LQKENI. This chain's CDR3 is CASSPGQLAEAFF. The CDR3 DNA sequence: TGTGCCAGCTCACCGGGACAGTTGGCTGAAGCTTTCTTT.

At least ten counts were recorded for this clonotype. A read error may explain this, as a much larger clone is one base away. The genes are TRBV7-9 and TRBJ2-3; D not resolved. The CDR3 covers 12 residues. Per germline, CDR1 SEHNR and CDR2 FQNEAQ (reference sequence). V was clipped by 1 base and J by 3 bases, with 2 bases between them. The CDR3 spells CASSLGTDTQYF. The CDR3 coding sequence is TGTGCCAGCAGCTTAGGGACAGATACGCAGTATTTT.

This clonotype was detected many times. The chain employs TRBV12-3 or TRBV12-4 and TRBJ1-3; no firm D call. V shed 8 bases and J shed 3 bases, with 8 bases lying between them. The CDR3 sequence is 12 residues long. The CDR3 loop reads CASLGFGNTIYF. CDR3 sequence (DNA): TGTGCCAGCCTGGGGTTTGGAAACACCATATATTTT.

About this clonotype itself: A much bigger clone sits one base away, suggesting this may be a read error. The V and J genes are TRBV7-2 and TRBJ2-7; D remains ambiguous. The CDR3 is 14 residues long. Germline V gene data show CDR1 as SGHTA and CDR2 as FQGNSA. The CDR3 loop is CAGRNSPTRGEQYF. The CDR3 nucleotides read TGTGCCGGCAGAAACTCTCCTACCCGAGGCGAGCAGTACTTC.

This chain connects TRBV30 to TRBJ2-2; possible D gene TRBD1, 5 bases. Germline V CDR1 and CDR2: GTSNPN, SVGIG (reference sequence). Trimming took off 3 bases at V and 6 bases at J, with 11 bases between the two ends. The CDR3 length is 13 residues. The CDR3 DNA sequence: TGTGCCTGGAGCTTACAGGTTCCCGGGGAGCTGTTTTTT. It codes for CAWSLQVPGELFF.